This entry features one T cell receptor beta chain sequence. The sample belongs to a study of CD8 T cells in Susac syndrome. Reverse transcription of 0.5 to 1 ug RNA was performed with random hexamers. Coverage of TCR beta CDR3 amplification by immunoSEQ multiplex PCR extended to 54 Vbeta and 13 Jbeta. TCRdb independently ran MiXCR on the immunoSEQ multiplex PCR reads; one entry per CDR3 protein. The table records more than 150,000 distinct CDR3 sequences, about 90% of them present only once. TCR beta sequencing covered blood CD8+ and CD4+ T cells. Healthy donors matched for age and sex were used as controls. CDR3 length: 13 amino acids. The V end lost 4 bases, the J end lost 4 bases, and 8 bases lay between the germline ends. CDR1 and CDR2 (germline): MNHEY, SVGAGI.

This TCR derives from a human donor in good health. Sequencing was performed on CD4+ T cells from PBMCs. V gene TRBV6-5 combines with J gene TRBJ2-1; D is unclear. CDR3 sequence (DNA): TGTGCCAGCAGTTTCGACTTGTACAATGAGCAGTTCTTC. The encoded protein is CASSFDLYNEQFF.